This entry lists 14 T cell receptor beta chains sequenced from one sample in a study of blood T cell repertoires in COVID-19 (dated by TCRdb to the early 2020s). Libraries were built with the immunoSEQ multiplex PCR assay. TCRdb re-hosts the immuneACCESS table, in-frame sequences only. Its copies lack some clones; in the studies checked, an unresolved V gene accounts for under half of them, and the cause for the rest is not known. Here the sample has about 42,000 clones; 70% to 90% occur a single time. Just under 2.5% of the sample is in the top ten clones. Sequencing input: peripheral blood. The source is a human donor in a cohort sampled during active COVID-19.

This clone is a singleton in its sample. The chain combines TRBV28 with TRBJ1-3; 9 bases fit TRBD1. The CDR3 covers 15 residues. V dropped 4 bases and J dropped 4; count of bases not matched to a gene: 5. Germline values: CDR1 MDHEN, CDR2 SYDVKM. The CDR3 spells CASSSQGAYGNTIYF. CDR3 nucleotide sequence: TGTGCCAGCAGTTCACAGGGGGCCTACGGAAACACCATATATTTT. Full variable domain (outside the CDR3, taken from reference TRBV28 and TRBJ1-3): DVKVTQSSRYLVKRTGEKVFLECVQDMDHENMFWYRQDPGLGLRLIYFSYDVKMKEKGDIPEGYSVSREKKERFSLILESASTNQTSMYLCASSSQGAYGNTIYFGEGSWLTVV.

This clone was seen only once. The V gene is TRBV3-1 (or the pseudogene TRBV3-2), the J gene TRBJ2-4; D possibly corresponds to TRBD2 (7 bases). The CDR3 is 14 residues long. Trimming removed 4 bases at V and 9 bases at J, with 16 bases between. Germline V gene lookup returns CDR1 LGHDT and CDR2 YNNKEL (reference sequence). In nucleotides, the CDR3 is TGTGCCAGCAGCCGAGGGGAGGGGGACGGCATTCAGTACTTC. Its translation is CASSRGEGDGIQYF.

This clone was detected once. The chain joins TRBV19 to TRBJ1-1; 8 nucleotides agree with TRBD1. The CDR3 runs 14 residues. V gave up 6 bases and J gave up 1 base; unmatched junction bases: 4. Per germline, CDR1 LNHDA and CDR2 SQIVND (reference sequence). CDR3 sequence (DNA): TGTGCCAGTAGGTCGGGACAGGCGAACACTGAAGCTTTCTTT. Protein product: CASRSGQANTEAFF.

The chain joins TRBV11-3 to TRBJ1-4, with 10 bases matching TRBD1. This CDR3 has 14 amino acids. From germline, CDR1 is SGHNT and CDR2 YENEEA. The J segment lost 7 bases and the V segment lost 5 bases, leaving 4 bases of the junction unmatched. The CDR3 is CASSLGTGVEKLFF. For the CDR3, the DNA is TGTGCCAGCAGCCTCGGGACAGGGGTTGAAAAACTGTTTTTT.

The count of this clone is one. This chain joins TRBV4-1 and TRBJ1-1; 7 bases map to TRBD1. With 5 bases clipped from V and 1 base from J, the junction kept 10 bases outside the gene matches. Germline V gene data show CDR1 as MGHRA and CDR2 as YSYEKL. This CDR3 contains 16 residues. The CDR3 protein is CASSNKLRGRNTEAFF. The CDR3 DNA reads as TGCGCCAGCAGCAACAAACTAAGGGGGCGGAACACTGAAGCTTTCTTT.

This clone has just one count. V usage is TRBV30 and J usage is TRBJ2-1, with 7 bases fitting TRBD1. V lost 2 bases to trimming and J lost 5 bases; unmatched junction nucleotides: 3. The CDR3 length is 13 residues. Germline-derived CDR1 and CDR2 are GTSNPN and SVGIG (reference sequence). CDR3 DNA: TGTGCCTGGAGTCCGGACAGGAACAATGAGCAGTTCTTC. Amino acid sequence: CAWSPDRNNEQFF.

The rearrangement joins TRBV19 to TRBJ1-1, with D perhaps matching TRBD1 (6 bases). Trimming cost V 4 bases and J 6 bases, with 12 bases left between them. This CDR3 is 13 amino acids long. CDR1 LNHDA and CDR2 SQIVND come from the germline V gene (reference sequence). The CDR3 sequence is CASSTEGVAEAFF. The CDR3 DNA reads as TGTGCCAGTAGTACCGAGGGGGTGGCTGAAGCTTTCTTT.

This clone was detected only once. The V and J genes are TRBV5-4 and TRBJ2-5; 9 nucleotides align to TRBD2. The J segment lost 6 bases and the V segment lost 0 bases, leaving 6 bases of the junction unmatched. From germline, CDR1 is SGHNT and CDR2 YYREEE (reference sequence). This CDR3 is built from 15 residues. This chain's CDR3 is CASSLESGGWKTQYF. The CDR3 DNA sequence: TGTGCCAGCAGCTTGGAGAGCGGGGGGTGGAAGACCCAGTACTTC.

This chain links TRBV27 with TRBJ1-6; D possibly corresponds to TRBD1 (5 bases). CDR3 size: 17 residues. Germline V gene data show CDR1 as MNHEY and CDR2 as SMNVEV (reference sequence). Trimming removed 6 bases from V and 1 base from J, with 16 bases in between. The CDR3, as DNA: TGTGCCAGCAGGCCAGACTCTTACAGGTCCTATAATTCACCCCTCCACTTT. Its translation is CASRPDSYRSYNSPLHF.

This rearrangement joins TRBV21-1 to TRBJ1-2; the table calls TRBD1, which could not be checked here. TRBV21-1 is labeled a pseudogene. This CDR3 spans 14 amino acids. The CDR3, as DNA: TGTGCCAGCCGGACAGGGGGAGTGCAGAATGGCTACACCTTC. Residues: CASRTGGVQNGYTF.

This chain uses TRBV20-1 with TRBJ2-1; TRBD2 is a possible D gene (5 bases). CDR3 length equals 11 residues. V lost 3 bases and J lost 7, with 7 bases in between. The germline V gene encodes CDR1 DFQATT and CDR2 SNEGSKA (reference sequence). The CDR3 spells CSASDYNEQFF. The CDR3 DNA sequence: TGCAGTGCTAGCGACTATAATGAGCAGTTCTTC.

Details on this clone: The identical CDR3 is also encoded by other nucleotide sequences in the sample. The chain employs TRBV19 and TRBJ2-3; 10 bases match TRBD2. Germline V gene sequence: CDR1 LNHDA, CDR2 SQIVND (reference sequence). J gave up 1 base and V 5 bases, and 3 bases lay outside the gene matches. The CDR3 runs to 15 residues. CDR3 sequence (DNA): TGTGCCAGTAGTCCTAGCGGGGGACGCACAGATACGCAGTATTTT. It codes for CASSPSGGRTDTQYF.

The DNA for the CDR3 is TGTGCCAGCTCCCGACAGGGGCCCACCGGGGAGCTGTTTTTT. This codes for CASSRQGPTGELFF. The chain carries TRBV18 and TRBJ2-2; the match to TRBD1 covers 8 bases. This CDR3 has 14 amino acids. CDR1 is KGHSH, CDR2 LQKENI, per germline. The trim removed 6 bases at V and 4 bases at J, leaving 4 bases unmatched.

This CDR3 is CSASSRTHPYEQYF. The CDR3 DNA reads as TGCAGTGCTAGTTCCCGGACTCACCCCTACGAGCAGTACTTC. The rearrangement links TRBV20-1 to TRBJ2-7; maybe TRBD2 (5 bases). This CDR3 comprises 14 residues. In germline, CDR1 is DFQATT, CDR2 SNEGSKA (reference sequence). Trimming left V 3 bases short and J 2 bases short, with 14 bases between.